This T cell receptor (beta chain) was identified in a study of CD8 T cells in ankylosing spondylitis. General study points: Disease-associated clones were CD8+ and fairly uncommon in peripheral blood. The study identified a TCR beta motif of several highly homologous variants that appeared characteristic of ankylosing spondylitis blood. Earlier authors reported some of these motif variants in reactive arthritis synovial fluid and blood. Disease-associated clones were reportedly significantly overrepresented in matched ankylosing spondylitis synovial fluid.

Regarding this clonotype: The antigen remains unidentified.

The authors made TCR beta libraries by quantitative 5'-RACE with molecular barcodes. A single record per CDR3 protein comes from TCRdb applying MiXCR to the 5' RACE reads. The sample has 800,000 to 900,000 distinct CDR3 sequences, 12% seen once. Trimming shortened V by 3 bases and J by 0 bases, and 18 bases separated the two germline ends. Per germline, CDR1 DFQATT and CDR2 SNEGSKA (reference sequence). The CDR3 is 17 residues long. The chain recombines TRBV20-1 with TRBJ1-5; tentative D call: TRBD1 (5 bases). The source of this sequence is a male donor with ankylosing spondylitis. Sequenced sample: blood, either unsorted or a sorted T cell fraction (not recorded which). CDR3 sequence: CSASPFEGRASNQPQHF. CDR3 in DNA: TGCAGTGCTAGTCCTTTCGAGGGACGGGCTAGCAATCAGCCCCAGCATTTT.